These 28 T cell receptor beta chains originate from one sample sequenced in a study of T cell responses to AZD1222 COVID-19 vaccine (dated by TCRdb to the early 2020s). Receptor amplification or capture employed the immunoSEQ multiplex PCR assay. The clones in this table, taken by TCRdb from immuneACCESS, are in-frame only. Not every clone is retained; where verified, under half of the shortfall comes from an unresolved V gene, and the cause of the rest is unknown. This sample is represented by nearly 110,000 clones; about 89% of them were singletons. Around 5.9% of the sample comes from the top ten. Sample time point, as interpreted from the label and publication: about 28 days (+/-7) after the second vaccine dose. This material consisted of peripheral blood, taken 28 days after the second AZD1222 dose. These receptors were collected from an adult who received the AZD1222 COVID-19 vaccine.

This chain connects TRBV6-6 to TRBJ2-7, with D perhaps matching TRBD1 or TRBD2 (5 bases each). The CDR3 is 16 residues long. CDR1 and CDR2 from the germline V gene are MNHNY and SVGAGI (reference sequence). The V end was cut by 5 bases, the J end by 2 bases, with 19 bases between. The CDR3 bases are TGTGCCAGCAGTACCTCCCCGGGACGGGATACCTACGAGCAGTACTTC. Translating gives CASSTSPGRDTYEQYF.

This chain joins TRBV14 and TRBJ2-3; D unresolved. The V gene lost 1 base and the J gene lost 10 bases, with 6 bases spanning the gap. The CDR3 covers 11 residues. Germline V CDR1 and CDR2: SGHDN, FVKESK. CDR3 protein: CASSQGPAQYF. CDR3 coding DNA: TGTGCCAGCAGCCAAGGTCCGGCGCAGTATTTT.

The DNA for the CDR3 is TGTGCCAGCAGCTTGGGTGGAGGCTCACCCCTCCACTTT. Protein: CASSLGGGSPLHF. This rearrangement joins TRBV5-5 to TRBJ1-6; D uncertain. Germline lookup yields CDR1 SGHKS and CDR2 YYEKEE (reference sequence). V lost 0 bases and J 10 bases, leaving 8 bases between the germline ends. CDR3 size: 13 residues.

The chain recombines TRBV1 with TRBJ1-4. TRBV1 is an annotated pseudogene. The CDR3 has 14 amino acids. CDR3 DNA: TGCACCAGCAGCCCTCGGCGGGGGGGTGAAAAACTGTTTTTT. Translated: CTSSPRRGGEKLFF.

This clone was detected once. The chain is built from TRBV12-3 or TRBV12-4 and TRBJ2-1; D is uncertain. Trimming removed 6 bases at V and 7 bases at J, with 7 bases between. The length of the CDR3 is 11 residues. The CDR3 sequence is CASRIRNEQFF. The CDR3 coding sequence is TGTGCCAGCAGGATCAGGAATGAGCAGTTCTTC.

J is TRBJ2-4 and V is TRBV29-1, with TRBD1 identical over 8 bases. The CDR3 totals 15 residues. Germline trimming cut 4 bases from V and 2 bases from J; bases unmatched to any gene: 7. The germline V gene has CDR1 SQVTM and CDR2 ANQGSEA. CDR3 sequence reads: CSVGTGGKSKNIQYF. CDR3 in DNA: TGCAGCGTTGGAACAGGGGGGAAGTCCAAAAACATTCAGTACTTC.

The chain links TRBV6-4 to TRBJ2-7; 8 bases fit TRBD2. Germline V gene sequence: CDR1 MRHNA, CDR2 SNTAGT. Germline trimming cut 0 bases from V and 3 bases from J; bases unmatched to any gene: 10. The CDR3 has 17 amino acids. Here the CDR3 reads CASSDSCLVAGNYEQYF. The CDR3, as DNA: TGTGCCAGCAGTGACTCGTGTTTGGTAGCGGGAAACTACGAGCAGTACTTC.

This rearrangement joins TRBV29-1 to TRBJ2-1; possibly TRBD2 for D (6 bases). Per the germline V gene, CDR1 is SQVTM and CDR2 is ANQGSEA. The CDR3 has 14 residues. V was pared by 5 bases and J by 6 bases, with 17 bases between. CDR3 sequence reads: CSVSRGGSPNEQFF. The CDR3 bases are TGCAGCGTTTCCCGTGGAGGGTCCCCCAATGAGCAGTTCTTC.

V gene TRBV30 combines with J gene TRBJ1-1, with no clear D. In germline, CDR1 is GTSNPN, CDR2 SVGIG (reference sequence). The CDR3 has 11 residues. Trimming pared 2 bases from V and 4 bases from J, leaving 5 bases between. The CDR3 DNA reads TGTGCCTGGAGTCTCGGCACTGAAGCTTTCTTT. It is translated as CAWSLGTEAFF.

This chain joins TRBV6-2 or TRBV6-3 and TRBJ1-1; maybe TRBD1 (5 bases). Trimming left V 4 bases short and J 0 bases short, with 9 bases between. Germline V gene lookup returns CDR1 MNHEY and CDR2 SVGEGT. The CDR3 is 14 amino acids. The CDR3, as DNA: TGTGCCAGCAGTTCCACAGGCTTGAACACTGAAGCTTTCTTT. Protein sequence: CASSSTGLNTEAFF.

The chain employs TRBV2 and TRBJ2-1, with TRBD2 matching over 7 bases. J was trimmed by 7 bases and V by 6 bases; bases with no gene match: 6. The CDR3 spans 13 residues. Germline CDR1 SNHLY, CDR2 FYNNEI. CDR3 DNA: TGTGCCAGCAGGCTAGCGGCTGGGAATGAGCAGTTCTTC. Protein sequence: CASRLAAGNEQFF.

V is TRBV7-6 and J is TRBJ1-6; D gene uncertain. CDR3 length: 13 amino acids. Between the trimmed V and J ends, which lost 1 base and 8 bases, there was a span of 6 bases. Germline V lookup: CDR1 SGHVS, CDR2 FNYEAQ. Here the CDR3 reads CASSLVDDSPLHF. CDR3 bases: TGTGCCAGCAGCTTAGTCGACGATTCACCCCTCCACTTT.

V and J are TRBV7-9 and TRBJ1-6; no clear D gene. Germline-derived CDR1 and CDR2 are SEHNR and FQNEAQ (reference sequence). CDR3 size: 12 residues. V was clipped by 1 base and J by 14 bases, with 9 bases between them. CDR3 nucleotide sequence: TGTGCCAGCAGCTTAGAGGGAAGTTCCCTCCACTTT. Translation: CASSLEGSSLHF. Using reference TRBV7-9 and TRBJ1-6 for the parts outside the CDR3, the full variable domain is DTGVSQNPRHKITKRGQNVTFRCDPISEHNRLYWYRQTLGQGPEFLTYFQNEAQLEKSRLLSDRFSAERPKGSFSTLEIQRTEQGDSAMYLCASSLEGSSLHFGNGTRLTVT.

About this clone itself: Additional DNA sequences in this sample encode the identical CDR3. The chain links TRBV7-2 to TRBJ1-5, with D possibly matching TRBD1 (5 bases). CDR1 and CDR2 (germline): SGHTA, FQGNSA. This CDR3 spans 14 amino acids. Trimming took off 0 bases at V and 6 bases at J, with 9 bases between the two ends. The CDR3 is CASSLAGGGQPQHF. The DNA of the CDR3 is TGTGCCAGCAGCTTAGCGGGGGGAGGTCAGCCCCAGCATTTT.

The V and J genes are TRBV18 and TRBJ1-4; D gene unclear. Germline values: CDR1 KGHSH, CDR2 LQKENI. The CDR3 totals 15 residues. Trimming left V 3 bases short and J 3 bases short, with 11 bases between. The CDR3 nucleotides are TGTGCCAGCTCACCTCGGACGGAGCCTAATGAAAAACTGTTTTTT. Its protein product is CASSPRTEPNEKLFF.

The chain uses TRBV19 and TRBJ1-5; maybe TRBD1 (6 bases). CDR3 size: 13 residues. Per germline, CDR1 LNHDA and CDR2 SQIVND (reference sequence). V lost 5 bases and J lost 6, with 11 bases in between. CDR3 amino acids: CASSLGATQPQHF. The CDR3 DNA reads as TGTGCCAGTAGTTTGGGGGCGACTCAGCCCCAGCATTTT.

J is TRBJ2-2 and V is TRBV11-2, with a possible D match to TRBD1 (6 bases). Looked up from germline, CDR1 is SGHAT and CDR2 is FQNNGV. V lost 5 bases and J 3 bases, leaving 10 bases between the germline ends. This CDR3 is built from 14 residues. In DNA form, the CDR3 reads TGTGCCAGCAGCCCAGGACAGTACACCGGGGAGCTGTTTTTT. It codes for CASSPGQYTGELFF.

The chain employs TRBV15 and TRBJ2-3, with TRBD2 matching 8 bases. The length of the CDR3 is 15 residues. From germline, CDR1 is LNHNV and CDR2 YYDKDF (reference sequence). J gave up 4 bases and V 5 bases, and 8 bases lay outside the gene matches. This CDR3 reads CATSLRTSGADTQYF. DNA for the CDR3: TGTGCCACCAGCTTAAGAACTAGCGGTGCAGATACGCAGTATTTT.

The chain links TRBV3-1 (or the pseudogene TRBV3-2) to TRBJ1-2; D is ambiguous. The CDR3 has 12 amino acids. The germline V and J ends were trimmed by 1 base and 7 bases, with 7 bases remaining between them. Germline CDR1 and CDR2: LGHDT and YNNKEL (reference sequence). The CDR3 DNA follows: TGTGCCAGCAGCCAAGTGGGGTTTGGCTACACCTTC. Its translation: CASSQVGFGYTF.

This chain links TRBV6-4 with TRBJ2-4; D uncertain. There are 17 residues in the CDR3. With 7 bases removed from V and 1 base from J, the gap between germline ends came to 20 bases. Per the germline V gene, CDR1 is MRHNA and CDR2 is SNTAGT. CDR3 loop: CASTTIGQSRAKNIQYF. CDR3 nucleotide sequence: TGTGCCAGCACCACAATAGGTCAGAGTCGTGCCAAAAACATTCAGTACTTC.

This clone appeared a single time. The CDR3 loop reads CASAFRSVVADTQYF. CDR3 in DNA: TGTGCCAGCGCCTTTAGGTCCGTGGTTGCAGATACGCAGTATTTT. The V gene is TRBV7-6, the J gene TRBJ2-3; no reliable D call. Germline CDR1 SGHVS, CDR2 FNYEAQ. The CDR3 consists of 15 residues. V gave up 8 bases and J gave up 4 bases, with 19 bases separating them.

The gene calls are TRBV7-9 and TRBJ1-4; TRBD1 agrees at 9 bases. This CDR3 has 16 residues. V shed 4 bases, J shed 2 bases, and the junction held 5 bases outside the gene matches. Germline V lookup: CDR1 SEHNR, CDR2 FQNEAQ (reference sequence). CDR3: CASSWNRGPTNEKLFF. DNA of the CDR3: TGTGCCAGCAGCTGGAACAGGGGGCCTACTAATGAAAAACTGTTTTTT.

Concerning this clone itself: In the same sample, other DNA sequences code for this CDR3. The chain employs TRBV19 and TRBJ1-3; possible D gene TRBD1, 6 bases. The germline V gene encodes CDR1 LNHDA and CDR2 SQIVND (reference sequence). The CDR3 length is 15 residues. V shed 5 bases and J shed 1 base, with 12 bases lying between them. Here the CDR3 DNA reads TGTGCCAGTAGTGAACAGGGCCCTTCTGGAAACACCATATATTTT. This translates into CASSEQGPSGNTIYF.

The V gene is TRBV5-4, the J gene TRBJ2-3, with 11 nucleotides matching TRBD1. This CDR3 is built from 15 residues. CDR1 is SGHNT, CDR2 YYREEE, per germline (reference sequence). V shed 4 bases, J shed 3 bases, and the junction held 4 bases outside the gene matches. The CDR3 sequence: CASSRTGGRTDTQYF. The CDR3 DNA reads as TGTGCCAGCAGCCGGACAGGGGGCAGAACAGATACGCAGTATTTT.

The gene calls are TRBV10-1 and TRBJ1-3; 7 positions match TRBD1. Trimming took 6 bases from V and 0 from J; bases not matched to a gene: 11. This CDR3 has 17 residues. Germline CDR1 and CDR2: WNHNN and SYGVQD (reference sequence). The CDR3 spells CASSDRRDSLSGNTIYF. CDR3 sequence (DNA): TGCGCCAGCAGCGACCGCCGGGACAGCCTCTCTGGAAACACCATATATTTT.

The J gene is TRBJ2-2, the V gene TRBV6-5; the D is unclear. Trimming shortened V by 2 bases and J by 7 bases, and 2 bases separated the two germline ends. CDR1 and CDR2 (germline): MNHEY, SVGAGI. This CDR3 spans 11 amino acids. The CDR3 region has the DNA TGTGCCAGCAGTTACGACGGGGAGCTGTTTTTT. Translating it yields CASSYDGELFF.

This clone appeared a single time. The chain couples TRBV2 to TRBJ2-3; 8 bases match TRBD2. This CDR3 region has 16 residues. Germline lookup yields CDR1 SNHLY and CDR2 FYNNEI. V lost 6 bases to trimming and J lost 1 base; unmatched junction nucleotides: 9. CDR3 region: CASRGLAGRGTDTQYF. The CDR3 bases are TGTGCCAGCAGGGGTTTAGCGGGGCGGGGCACAGATACGCAGTATTTT.

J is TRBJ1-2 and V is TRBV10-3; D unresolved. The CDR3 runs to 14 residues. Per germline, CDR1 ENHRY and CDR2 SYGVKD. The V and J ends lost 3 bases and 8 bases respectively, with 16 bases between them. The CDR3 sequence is CAISELPSLGGYTF. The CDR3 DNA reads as TGTGCCATCAGTGAACTACCGTCCCTCGGGGGCTACACCTTC.